The 16 T cell receptor beta chains in this list originate from one sample, sequenced in a study of OX40 agonist ivuxolimab in advanced cancers. Clones were read by immunoSEQ multiplex PCR, and TCRdb kept only the in-frame ones, dropping some. This table has roughly 49,000 clones, under 90% appearing once. Here the sequenced sample was CD4+ or CD8+ T cells sorted from blood, taken in a trial of the OX40 agonist ivuxolimab. These receptors came from an adult with an advanced solid tumor such as melanoma, head and neck, liver or kidney cancer.

The genes are TRBV5-5 and TRBJ2-7, with TRBD1 identical over 7 bases. V lost 0 bases, J lost 1 base, and 4 bases stayed unmatched. The CDR3 is 15 amino acids. Germline assignment: CDR1 SGHKS and CDR2 YYEKEE (reference sequence). The CDR3 loop is CASSLEAGGSYEQYF. CDR3 DNA: TGTGCCAGCAGCTTGGAGGCAGGGGGATCCTACGAGCAGTACTTC.

By its share, this clone is medium-sized (0.01 to 0.1%). The chain joins TRBV4-1 to TRBJ2-3; a weak D match, TRBD2 (6 bases). CDR1 and CDR2 from the germline V gene are MGHRA and YSYEKL. The V and J ends lost 0 bases and 2 bases respectively, with 12 bases between them. The CDR3 totals 16 residues. CDR3 loop: CASSQDSGTYTDTQYF. The CDR3 DNA is TGCGCCAGCAGCCAAGATTCGGGGACTTACACAGATACGCAGTATTTT.

The CDR3 loop is CASSSQTNTEAFF. CDR3 sequence (DNA): TGTGCCAGTAGTAGCCAGACGAACACTGAAGCTTTCTTT. The rearrangement joins TRBV19 to TRBJ1-1, with D unclear. Trimming took off 4 bases at V and 1 base at J, with 7 bases between the two ends. Germline V lookup: CDR1 LNHDA, CDR2 SQIVND (reference sequence). The CDR3 has 13 residues.

V and J are TRBV2 and TRBJ1-1; no clear D. CDR3 length equals 12 residues. Trimming took 3 bases from V and 4 from J, leaving 6 bases between them. Per germline, CDR1 SNHLY and CDR2 FYNNEI. The chain's CDR3 is CASSEGLTEAFF. The DNA of the CDR3 is TGTGCCAGCAGTGAGGGCCTCACTGAAGCTTTCTTT.

The chain uses TRBV4-1 and TRBJ1-5; the D is unclear. The germline CDR1 and CDR2 sequences are MGHRA and YSYEKL. The CDR3 runs to 13 residues. Trimming shortened V by 1 base and J by 12 bases, and 13 bases separated the two germline ends. The CDR3 nucleotides read TGCGCCAGCAGCCAAGGACCGGAATCCCTCCAGCATTTT. Translation: CASSQGPESLQHF.

This chain uses TRBV11-3 with TRBJ2-7; D gene uncertain. CDR1 and CDR2 from the germline V gene are SGHNT and YENEEA. The CDR3 length is 13 residues. Trimming stripped 7 bases from V and 6 bases from J, with 16 bases between. The CDR3 nucleotides are TGTGCCAGCACCTGTCGTGGGAACCTCGAGCAGTACGTC. Its translation is CASTCRGNLEQYV.

The rearrangement joins TRBV27 to TRBJ2-5; TRBD1 is a possible D gene (6 bases). V dropped 5 bases and J dropped 2 bases, with 15 bases sitting between them. Germline CDR1 is MNHEY and CDR2 is SMNVEV (reference sequence). This CDR3 is built from 15 residues. CDR3 in amino acids: CASSPGTPPQETQYF. The CDR3 DNA follows: TGTGCCAGCAGTCCGGGGACACCCCCTCAAGAGACCCAGTACTTC.

The chain joins TRBV6-6 to TRBJ2-1; 11 bases fit TRBD2. V was clipped by 8 bases and J by 7 bases; unmatched bases: 7. Per germline, CDR1 MNHNY and CDR2 SVGAGI (reference sequence). This CDR3 has 14 amino acids. The CDR3 spells CASEGLAGGNEQFF. The CDR3 nucleotides read TGTGCCAGCGAAGGCCTAGCGGGAGGTAATGAGCAGTTCTTC.

The chain uses TRBV27 and TRBJ2-1, with 14 bases matching TRBD2. V was pared by 4 bases and J by 7 bases, with 3 bases of the junction left unmatched. The germline V gene encodes CDR1 MNHEY and CDR2 SMNVEV (reference sequence). The CDR3 sequence is 15 residues long. The CDR3 sequence: CASSSGTSGGNEQFF. The DNA for the CDR3 is TGTGCCAGCAGTTCCGGGACTAGCGGGGGTAATGAGCAGTTCTTC.

V is TRBV27 and J is TRBJ1-4; D remains ambiguous. CDR3 length: 15 amino acids. The ends were cut back, 6 bases at V and 5 bases at J, with 16 bases in the middle. Germline values: CDR1 MNHEY, CDR2 SMNVEV (reference sequence). The CDR3 nucleotides read TGTGCCAGCAGGGGGAACGGGGAAGTCAATGAAAAACTGTTTTTT. This sequence encodes CASRGNGEVNEKLFF.

The V call is TRBV6-4, the J call TRBJ2-1, with 12 positions matching TRBD2. V lost 4 bases, J lost 3 bases, and 1 base stayed unmatched. CDR1 and CDR2 (germline): MRHNA, SNTAGT. The CDR3 totals 15 residues. DNA of the CDR3: TGTGCCAGCAGTGCGACTAGCGGGGGCTACAATGAGCAGTTCTTC. It encodes CASSATSGGYNEQFF.

The V gene is TRBV6-1, the J gene TRBJ1-4; D ambiguous. The CDR3 is 14 amino acids. Trimming pared 2 bases from V and 8 bases from J, leaving 12 bases between. The germline gives CDR1 MNHNS, CDR2 SASEGT. CDR3 protein: CASSEWVSGEKLFF. Written as DNA, the CDR3 is TGTGCCAGCAGTGAATGGGTCAGTGGGGAAAAACTGTTTTTT.

In its sample, this clone was seen a few times. The chain recombines TRBV28 with TRBJ1-1; TRBD1 is a possible D gene (6 bases). Trimming stripped 6 bases from V and 0 bases from J, with 17 bases between. The CDR3 is 16 amino acids. CDR1 is MDHEN, CDR2 SYDVKM, per germline. The CDR3 spells CASSGPGQHMNTEAFF. DNA for the CDR3: TGTGCCAGCAGCGGACCCGGACAGCACATGAACACTGAAGCTTTCTTT.

The chain has TRBV21-1 and TRBJ2-1; the D call in the table, TRBD1, was not verified against the DNA. TRBV21-1 is classified as a pseudogene. The CDR3 totals 19 residues. The chain's CDR3 is CASSKLCRGTVPGLNEQFF. CDR3 DNA sequence: TGTGCCAGCAGCAAACTCTGTAGGGGGACAGTACCAGGGCTCAATGAGCAGTTCTTC.

The chain uses TRBV19 and TRBJ2-1; D is perhaps TRBD1 or TRBD2 (5 bases each). CDR1 LNHDA and CDR2 SQIVND come from the germline V gene (reference sequence). Trimming shortened V by 5 bases and J by 5 bases, and 13 bases separated the two germline ends. There are 14 residues in the CDR3. In nucleotides, the CDR3 is TGTGCCAGTAGTGTTTGGGGGTATGACAATGAGCAGTTCTTC. The encoded protein is CASSVWGYDNEQFF.

This chain uses TRBV9 with TRBJ1-1, with 9 bases matching TRBD1. The CDR3 is 14 residues long. Per germline, CDR1 SGDLS and CDR2 YYNGEE. With 4 bases clipped from V and 4 bases from J, the junction kept 5 bases outside the gene matches. The DNA for the CDR3 is TGTGCCAGCAGCAACCGACAGGGGGGCACTGAAGCTTTCTTT. It yields the protein CASSNRQGGTEAFF. Full variable domain (rest looked up from reference TRBV9 and TRBJ1-1): DSGVTQTPKHLITATGQRVTLRCSPRSGDLSVYWYQQSLDQGLQFLIQYYNGEERAKGNILERFSAQQFPDLHSELNLSSLELGDSALYFCASSNRQGGTEAFFGQGTRLTVV.